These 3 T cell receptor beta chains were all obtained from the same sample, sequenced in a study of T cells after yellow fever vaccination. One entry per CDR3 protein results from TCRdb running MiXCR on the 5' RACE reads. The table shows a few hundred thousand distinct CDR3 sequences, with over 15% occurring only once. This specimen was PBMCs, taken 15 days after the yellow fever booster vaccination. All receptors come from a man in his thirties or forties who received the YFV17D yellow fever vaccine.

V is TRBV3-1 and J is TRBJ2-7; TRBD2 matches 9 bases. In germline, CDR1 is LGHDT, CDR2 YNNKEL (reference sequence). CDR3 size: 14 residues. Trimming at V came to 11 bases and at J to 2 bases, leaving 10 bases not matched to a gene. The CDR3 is CALLRLAAPYEQYF. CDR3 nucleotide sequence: TGTGCCTTACTCCGACTAGCGGCGCCCTACGAGCAGTACTTC.

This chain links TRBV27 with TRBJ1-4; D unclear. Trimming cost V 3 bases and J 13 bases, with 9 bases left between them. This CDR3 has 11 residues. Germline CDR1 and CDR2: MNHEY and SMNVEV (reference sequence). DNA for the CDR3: TGTGCCAGCAGTTTCGGGGAGAGACTGTTTTTT. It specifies CASSFGERLFF.

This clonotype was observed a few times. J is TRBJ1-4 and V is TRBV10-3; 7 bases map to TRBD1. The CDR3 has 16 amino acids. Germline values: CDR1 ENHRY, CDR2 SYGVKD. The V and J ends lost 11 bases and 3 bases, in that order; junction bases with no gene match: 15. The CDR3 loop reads CASRQGGTLANEKLFF. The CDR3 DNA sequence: TGTGCCTCGAGACAGGGAGGAACTCTGGCTAATGAAAAACTGTTTTTT.